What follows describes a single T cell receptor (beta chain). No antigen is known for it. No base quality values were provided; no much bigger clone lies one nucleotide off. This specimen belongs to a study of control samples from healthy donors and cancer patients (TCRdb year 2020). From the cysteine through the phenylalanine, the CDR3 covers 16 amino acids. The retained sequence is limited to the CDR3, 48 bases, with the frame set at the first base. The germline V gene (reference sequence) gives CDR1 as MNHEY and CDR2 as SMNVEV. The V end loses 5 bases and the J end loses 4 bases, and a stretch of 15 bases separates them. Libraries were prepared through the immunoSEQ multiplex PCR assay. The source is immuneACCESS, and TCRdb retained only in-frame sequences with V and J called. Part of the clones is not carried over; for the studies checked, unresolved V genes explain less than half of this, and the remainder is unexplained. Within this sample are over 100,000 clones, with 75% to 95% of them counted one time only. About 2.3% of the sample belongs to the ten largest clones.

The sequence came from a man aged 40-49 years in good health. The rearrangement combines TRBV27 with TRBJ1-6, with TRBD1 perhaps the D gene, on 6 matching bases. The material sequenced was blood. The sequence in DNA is TGTGCCAGCAGTCTTCGCGGGGGGGCATATAATTCACCCCTCCACTTT. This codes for CASSLRGGAYNSPLHF.